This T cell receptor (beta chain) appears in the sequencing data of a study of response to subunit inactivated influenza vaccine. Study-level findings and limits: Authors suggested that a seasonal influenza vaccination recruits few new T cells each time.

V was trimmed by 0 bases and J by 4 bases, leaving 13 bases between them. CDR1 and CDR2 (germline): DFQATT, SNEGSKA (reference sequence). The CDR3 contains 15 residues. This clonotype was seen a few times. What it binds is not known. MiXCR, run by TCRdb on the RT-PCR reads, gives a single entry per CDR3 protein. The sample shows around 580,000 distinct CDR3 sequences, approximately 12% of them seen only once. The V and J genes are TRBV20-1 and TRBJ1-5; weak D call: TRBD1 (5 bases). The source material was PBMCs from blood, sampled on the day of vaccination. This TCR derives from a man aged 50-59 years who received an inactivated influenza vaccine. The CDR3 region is CSARDVTVNNQPQHF. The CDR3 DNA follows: TGCAGTGCTAGAGATGTGACAGTAAATAATCAGCCCCAGCATTTT.